What follows are 12 T cell receptor beta chains derived from one specimen sequenced in a study of T cells in tuberculosis. The repertoire was sequenced with immunoSEQ multiplex PCR; TCRdb's copy has only in-frame clones and lacks some. The sample includes around 30,000 clones, approximately 90% seen only once; the top ten take around 7%. As for time point: new active TB diagnosis, blood taken before or within 7 days of starting treatment. The sample consisted of PBMCs, taken at tuberculosis diagnosis. Receptors originate from an adult with tuberculosis.

The chain employs TRBV14 and TRBJ1-2; perhaps TRBD1 as D (5 bases). The germline V gene encodes CDR1 SGHDN and CDR2 FVKESK. This CDR3 region has 16 residues. Deletions cut 1 base from V and 3 bases from J, with 15 bases between. The DNA for the CDR3 is TGTGCCAGCAGCCAAGGGCTCGGCAGGGTTGACTATGGCTACACCTTC. This sequence encodes CASSQGLGRVDYGYTF.

The J gene is TRBJ2-1, the V gene TRBV15, with 15 bases aligning to TRBD2. Germline CDR1 LNHNV, CDR2 YYDKDF (reference sequence). The trim removed 5 bases at V and 9 bases at J, leaving 11 bases unmatched. The CDR3 runs to 17 residues. CDR3 in DNA: TGTGCCACCAGCGGGGGACTAGCGGGGGGATTTTTGAGTGAGCAGTTCTTC. Protein: CATSGGLAGGFLSEQFF.

This clone was detected once. This sequence joins TRBV7-2 and TRBJ2-7; the D gene is possibly TRBD1 (5 bases). Germline CDR1 is SGHTA and CDR2 is FQGNSA. V lost 3 bases and J 6 bases, leaving 12 bases between the germline ends. The CDR3 consists of 13 residues. For the CDR3, the DNA is TGTGCCAGCAGCTTGGCCAGGGTAGGCGAGCAGTACTTC. Its protein is CASSLARVGEQYF.

The chain joins TRBV30 to TRBJ1-1; D uncertain. Trimming shortened V by 4 bases and J by 1 base, and 13 bases separated the two germline ends. The CDR3 is 14 residues long. Per the germline V gene, CDR1 is GTSNPN and CDR2 is SVGIG (reference sequence). CDR3 nucleotide sequence: TGTGCCTGGATTCAGCGGTGGGGGAACACTGAAGCTTTCTTT. It yields the protein CAWIQRWGNTEAFF.

The gene calls are TRBV27 and TRBJ2-4; TRBD2 matches 13 bases. The CDR3 runs 16 residues. Germline trimming cut 5 bases from V and 9 bases from J; bases unmatched to any gene: 10. Germline CDR1 and CDR2: MNHEY and SMNVEV (reference sequence). The CDR3 reads CASSPLPGLAGSIQYF. The CDR3 DNA reads TGTGCCAGCAGTCCTCTTCCGGGACTAGCGGGAAGCATTCAGTACTTC.

The V call is TRBV4-1, the J call TRBJ1-5; D is possibly TRBD1 (5 bases). Germline assignment: CDR1 MGHRA and CDR2 YSYEKL. V was shortened by 4 bases and J by 7 bases, with 11 bases between the two germline ends. This CDR3 contains 13 residues. The CDR3 region has the DNA TGCGCCAGCAGCCCGGCGGGGGTCCAGCCCCAGCATTTT. Amino acids: CASSPAGVQPQHF.

This chain uses TRBV5-1 with TRBJ2-2; the D gene is possibly TRBD2 (6 bases). The CDR3 has 13 residues. V lost 3 bases and J lost 7, with 10 bases in between. The germline CDR1 and CDR2 sequences are SGHRS and YFSETQ. The CDR3 reads CASSSPGDGELFF. In DNA, the CDR3 is TGCGCCAGCAGCTCTCCGGGAGACGGGGAGCTGTTTTTT.

J is TRBJ2-1 and V is TRBV5-4; 7 nucleotides line up with TRBD1. V gave up 1 base and J gave up 9 bases; unmatched junction bases: 13. Per germline, CDR1 SGHNT and CDR2 YYREEE (reference sequence). The CDR3 contains 16 residues. CDR3 in amino acids: CASSLRLTGASGEQFF. The CDR3 region has the DNA TGTGCCAGCAGCTTGCGGTTAACAGGGGCCTCGGGTGAGCAGTTCTTC.

The chain has TRBV5-1 and TRBJ2-1; TRBD2 aligns across 13 bases. CDR3 size: 16 residues. In germline, CDR1 is SGHRS, CDR2 YFSETQ. The V and J ends lost 2 bases and 4 bases, in that order; junction bases with no gene match: 3. The CDR3 sequence: CASSFGLAGVYNEQFF. The CDR3 nucleotides are TGCGCCAGCAGCTTTGGACTAGCGGGGGTATACAATGAGCAGTTCTTC.

The CDR3 sequence is CAWSSGASNQPQHF. CDR3 sequence (DNA): TGTGCCTGGAGTTCAGGGGCAAGCAATCAGCCCCAGCATTTT. J is TRBJ1-5 and V is TRBV30; weak D call: TRBD1 (6 bases). The V gene lost 2 bases and the J gene lost 1 base, with 9 bases spanning the gap. Germline lookup yields CDR1 GTSNPN and CDR2 SVGIG (reference sequence). This CDR3 has 14 amino acids. Full variable domain (outside the CDR3, taken from reference TRBV30 and TRBJ1-5): SQTIHQWPATLVQPVGSPLSLECTVEGTSNPNLYWYRQAAGRGLQLLFYSVGIGQISSEVPQNLSASRPQDRQFILSSKKLLLSDSGFYLCAWSSGASNQPQHFGDGTRLSIL.

The chain couples TRBV9 to TRBJ1-4; the match to TRBD1 covers 8 bases. Germline V gene sequence: CDR1 SGDLS, CDR2 YYNGEE. Trimming took 0 bases from V and 3 from J; bases not matched to a gene: 4. There are 16 residues in the CDR3. The CDR3 DNA follows: TGTGCCAGCAGCGTAGGGACAGGGCAGCCTAATGAAAAACTGTTTTTT. Translation gives CASSVGTGQPNEKLFF.

The chain recombines TRBV9 with TRBJ1-1, with 8 bases identical to TRBD1. V lost 2 bases to trimming and J lost 8 bases; unmatched junction nucleotides: 2. The CDR3 spans 12 residues. The V gene's germline CDR1 is SGDLS and CDR2 YYNGEE. CDR3 in amino acids: CASSVDREEAFF. The CDR3 nucleotides are TGTGCCAGCAGCGTGGACAGGGAGGAAGCTTTCTTT.